A single T cell receptor beta chain is shown here with its context. Its antigen target is currently unknown. Per-base qualities were not stored, and no clone one base away is much larger. This record comes from a study of shared clonotypes between healthy human individuals (TCRdb year 2020). In the study overall: Three men and two women, aged 18 to 49 years, made up the cohort. For each donor, CD4 naive and CD4 memory were each given three plates, CD8 naive was given two plates, and CD8 memory was given one plate. To estimate repertoire size and how much clonotypes are shared between individuals, the study performed deep sequencing of blood TCR repertoires from a few healthy adults. Libraries were prepared and TCR repertoires were sequenced by different laboratories using diverse techniques, in order to increase sequencing depth and limit assay-specific biases. Leukapheresis yielded between about 0.94 and 9 billion PBMCs per donor. Results and caveats for the whole study, not just this receptor: Larger estimated clonotype richness was generally found for naive subsets than for memory subsets. Only blood was sampled, and tissue TCR repertoires likely differ from those in blood. Pairwise subsampling led to the expectation that sequencing depth would affect the degree of clonotype sharing among donors. About 5% of naive CD4, 3.5% of naive CD8, approximately 2% of memory CD4, and about 0.4% of memory CD8 clonotypes were shared across a few donors. Compared with non-shared clonotypes, clonotypes shared by all four sorted-subset donors had higher generation probabilities. Because the study included only a small number of donors, the genetic and exposure-history diversity represented was limited. Even with the large sequencing depth, rarefaction of the sorted-subset datasets indicated that sequencing was incomplete.

The donors were healthy, HIV-negative adults with no recently reported acute infections or vaccinations. Every donor was a Caucasian adult living in Nashville, Tennessee, USA. Magnetic negative selection was used to enrich CD4+ T cells, after which naive cells were positively selected on CD45RA and the negative fraction became the memory subset. Blood was obtained by leukapheresis, after which PBMCs were separated by Ficoll-Histopaque density gradient centrifugation and cryopreserved in liquid nitrogen vapor phase. Analytical flow cytometry was used to check the purity and quantity of each magnetically sorted T cell population. Genomic DNA was isolated from every sorted fraction and measured by UV absorbance on a Nanodrop 2000c. The CDR3 spans 15 residues, from the cysteine through the phenylalanine. The CDR3 DNA has 45 bases and is translated from base 1. For CDR1 and CDR2, the germline V gene lists MDHEN and SYDVKM. V lost 5 bases and J lost 12 bases, and the count of bases not matched to a germline gene is 17.

TCR CDR3 regions were amplified from genomic DNA by multiplex PCR using the deep immunoSEQ assay. For each cell subset, the extracted genomic DNA was distributed evenly across all wells of several immunoSEQ 96-well plates, and each plate served as one replicate. Each replicate PCR for sorted subsets received about 210 ng genomic DNA, equal to 28,000 or so T cell genomes. Purified libraries were measured with a Qubit 3.0 fluorometer, size-checked on a Bioanalyzer 2100, and measured again with the KAPA Library Quantification kit. Every immunoSEQ 96-well plate was sequenced on a dedicated single-read 150-cycle Illumina NextSeq 550 flow cell. Per the source publication's procedure: Because the immunoSEQ output held only junctional sequences and lacked quality scores, the filtering could not match the filtering applied to full-length reads. To assign V/J genes and CDR3, sequences were annotated using PyIR, a Python wrapper for IgBLAST v1.9, with IMGT germline references. Reads with weak V/J assignments (E-value above 1e-6), missing CDR3, stop codons, out-of-frame junctions, or ambiguous translated residues were removed. V3J clonotypes were defined as sequences sharing the same inferred V gene, J gene, and CDR3 amino acid sequence. Percentage overlap between repertoires was calculated by dividing the number of shared unique clonotypes by the size of the smaller repertoire. Three approaches were used to assess repertoire richness: RTK rarefaction, the Chao1 estimator, and Recon v2.1 estimates of unobserved clonotypes. OLGA was used to compute generation probabilities for all TCRbeta clonotypes that the gDNA method yielded from a handful of donors. TCRdb obtained this table from immuneACCESS and retained in-frame rearrangements with V and J assigned. These tables miss some clones; where compared with another copy, unresolved V genes account for less than half of the shortfall, and the remainder is unexplained. V and J calls and clone size are as listed in that table; D and trimming were resolved from the DNA. This sample is represented by about 2.3 million clones; 90% to 95% of them were singletons. 0.35% to 0.45% of the sample lies in the top ten.

The V gene is TRBV28 and the J gene is TRBJ1-2, with 8 bases in between that match TRBD1. Sequencing was carried out using naive CD4+ T cells from PBMCs. Reading the label with the study, this specimen's cell subset or site is: CD45RA+ positively selected. The sequence was collected from a man younger than 35 in good health. Some clones in this sample may be carry-over from other donors' samples. The DNA sequence is given as TGTGCCAGCAGTCTCTTCAAACAGGGGGTGGGGGCCCACACCTTC. It codes for CASSLFKQGVGAHTF.